One T cell receptor beta chain is described in this entry. Its antigen remains unknown. The record originates from a study of T cell responses to AZD1222 COVID-19 vaccine. Sequenced by immunoSEQ multiplex PCR; TCRdb stores in-frame clones only, minus some. The sample gives around 87,000 clones, 80% to 90% of which show up once; more than 2% is in the top ten. The study's findings and limits: Of the AZD1222 recipients, only five to seven were seropositive at baseline. There were vaccine-associated CD4 TCRs across spike, dominant at 160-218 and 743-854. Possibly, clonal diversity was underestimated; donors were largely white British and included more females.

V lost 0 bases to trimming and J lost 6 bases, with 11 bases between them. This CDR3 is 14 amino acids long. Looked up from germline, CDR1 is KGHSH and CDR2 is LQKENI. Pooled samples include second doses given at about 4 or 12 weeks. The TCR sequence derives from an adult who received the AZD1222 COVID-19 vaccine. The gene calls are TRBV18 and TRBJ2-5; D unresolved. Specimen: peripheral blood, collected 28 days after the second AZD1222 dose. CDR3 in DNA: TGTGCCAGCTCACCACCGGGTGCAAGTCAGACCCAGTACTTC. This gives the protein CASSPPGASQTQYF.